What follows are 25 T cell receptor beta chains derived from one specimen sequenced in a study of Graves' ophthalmopathy and Graves' hyperthyroidism. Scientists amplified the TCR beta CDR3 regions from RNA transcripts. The first-round RT-PCR employed HTBI primers together with the Qiagen OneStep RT-PCR kit. A multiplex PCR was then performed as the second round. TCRdb itself ran the multiplex PCR reads through MiXCR, one entry per CDR3 protein. Of around 660,000 distinct CDR3 sequences in the sample, about two fifths were seen once. Sequenced sample: peripheral blood. These receptors all come from an adult man with Graves' ophthalmopathy.

V is TRBV4-1 and J is TRBJ2-7; 8 positions agree with TRBD1. V was pared by 8 bases and J by 7 bases, with 19 bases of the junction left unmatched. The CDR3 length is 16 residues. Germline CDR1 is MGHRA and CDR2 is YSYEKL. The CDR3 region is CASLGSNPQGAREQYF. Written as DNA, the CDR3 is TGCGCCAGCCTCGGGTCGAACCCTCAGGGGGCAAGGGAGCAGTACTTC.

This sequence joins TRBV7-9 and TRBJ1-5; D gene uncertain. The length of the CDR3 is 13 residues. V shed 4 bases and J shed 7 bases, with 11 bases lying between them. Germline V gene lookup returns CDR1 SEHNR and CDR2 FQNEAQ (reference sequence). The CDR3: CASSSHSGQPQHF. CDR3 sequence (DNA): TGTGCCAGCAGCTCGCACTCTGGACAGCCCCAGCATTTT.

The chain is built from TRBV3-1 and TRBJ1-2; D unclear. Trimming pared 1 base from V and 2 bases from J, leaving 8 bases between. CDR1 and CDR2 (germline): LGHDT, YNNKEL (reference sequence). CDR3 length: 14 amino acids. CDR3 protein: CASSQVDKNYGYTF. The CDR3 nucleotides are TGTGCCAGCAGCCAAGTCGACAAGAACTATGGCTACACCTTC.

The sample holds a few counts of this clonotype. The chain couples TRBV9 to TRBJ2-7; 7 nucleotides match TRBD2. The CDR3 totals 16 residues. Germline V lookup: CDR1 SGDLS, CDR2 YYNGEE. V dropped 5 bases and J dropped 0; count of bases not matched to a gene: 11. CDR3 loop: CASSPTGRRSSYEQYF. DNA for the CDR3: TGTGCCAGCAGTCCTACCGGGAGGAGAAGCTCCTACGAGCAGTACTTC.

The table lists this clonotype with many counts. This chain uses TRBV24-1 with TRBJ2-5; unclear D gene. From germline, CDR1 is KGHDR and CDR2 SFDVKD. The CDR3 is 14 amino acids. Between the trimmed V and J ends, which lost 1 base and 2 bases, there was a span of 7 bases. CDR3 amino acids: CATSDFAEQETQYF. In DNA, the CDR3 is TGTGCCACCAGTGATTTTGCCGAGCAAGAGACCCAGTACTTC.

The chain has TRBV7-3 and TRBJ2-7; TRBD2 is a possible D gene (5 bases). The germline gives CDR1 SGHTA, CDR2 FQGTGA. This CDR3 is 14 amino acids long. With 10 bases removed from V and 3 bases from J, the gap between germline ends came to 19 bases. CDR3 nucleotides: TGTGCCACGAGGGAGACCGAAAACAGCTACGAGCAGTACTTC. Its translation: CATRETENSYEQYF.

The chain employs TRBV29-1 and TRBJ2-5; 9 positions match TRBD1. V lost 7 bases to trimming and J lost 4 bases; unmatched junction nucleotides: 7. CDR3 length equals 13 residues. Per germline, CDR1 SQVTM and CDR2 ANQGSEA. In DNA, the CDR3 is TGCAGCGGTGGGGACAGGGTGGGAGAGACCCAGTACTTC. This gives the protein CSGGDRVGETQYF.

This clonotype has ten or more counts. The chain recombines TRBV12-3 or TRBV12-4 with TRBJ1-2; D is undetermined. The CDR3 is 13 residues long. V dropped 1 base and J dropped 8 bases, with 11 bases sitting between them. In DNA, the CDR3 is TGTGCCAGCAGTTTAGAGCCAGTGCAAGGCTACACCTTC. It yields the protein CASSLEPVQGYTF.

The chain combines TRBV7-3 with TRBJ1-2; 7 bases line up with TRBD1. Germline CDR1 and CDR2: SGHTA and FQGTGA. V lost 4 bases, J lost 7 bases, and 12 bases stayed unmatched. This CDR3 is built from 15 residues. The CDR3 nucleotides are TGTGCCAGCAGCTCAACGGACAGGAAGCGGGGTGGCTACACCTTC. This translates into CASSSTDRKRGGYTF.

The V call is TRBV27, the J call TRBJ1-6, with no clear D. Trimming shortened V by 6 bases and J by 4 bases, and 10 bases separated the two germline ends. CDR1 and CDR2 from the germline V gene are MNHEY and SMNVEV (reference sequence). The CDR3 totals 14 residues. The CDR3 bases are TGTGCCAGCAGCTCGGTGACGTATAATTCACCCCTCCACTTT. Its protein product is CASSSVTYNSPLHF.

In this sample, this clonotype turned up many times. This rearrangement joins TRBV6-5 to TRBJ1-1; the D is unclear. V was cut by 5 bases and J by 2 bases, with 9 bases left in between. Germline values: CDR1 MNHEY, CDR2 SVGAGI. This CDR3 contains 13 residues. The CDR3 nucleotides read TGTGCCAGCAGTGAAGTGGCAAACACTGAAGCTTTCTTT. The encoded protein is CASSEVANTEAFF.

CDR3 loop: CASSQEWGQETQYF. The CDR3 DNA reads TGTGCCAGCAGCCAAGAATGGGGCCAAGAGACCCAGTACTTC. The chain employs TRBV7-2 and TRBJ2-5; unclear D gene. The CDR3 is 14 residues long. V lost 5 bases and J 1 base, leaving 11 bases between the germline ends. Germline values: CDR1 SGHTA, CDR2 FQGNSA.

The chain is built from TRBV7-2 and TRBJ2-5, with D perhaps TRBD2 (6 bases). This CDR3 has 12 amino acids. Trimming took 5 bases from V and 9 from J, leaving 13 bases between them. The germline gives CDR1 SGHTA, CDR2 FQGNSA. CDR3 sequence reads: CASSGGTQAQYF. In DNA form, the CDR3 reads TGTGCCAGCAGCGGGGGGACCCAGGCCCAGTACTTC.

The V gene is TRBV12-3 or TRBV12-4, the J gene TRBJ1-4; 7 bases align to TRBD1. This CDR3 spans 16 amino acids. Losses at the gene ends were 2 bases for V and 7 bases for J; bases not matched to a gene: 10. The CDR3, as DNA: TGTGCCAGCAGTTTAACAGGGGTTGGAGGAGGTGAAAAACTGTTTTTT. Residues: CASSLTGVGGGEKLFF.

This chain uses TRBV10-3 with TRBJ2-5; 8 bases match TRBD1. Germline V gene sequence: CDR1 ENHRY, CDR2 SYGVKD. The CDR3 is 16 amino acids. After removal of 0 bases from V and 4 bases from J, the junction contained 7 bases not matched to a gene. The CDR3, as DNA: TGTGCCATCAGTGAGTCCCTGGGCAGGGGGCCAGAGACCCAGTACTTC. It yields the protein CAISESLGRGPETQYF.

This chain links TRBV7-3 with TRBJ2-2; D uncertain. The CDR3 is made up of 15 amino acids. Trimming took 0 bases from V and 6 from J, leaving 11 bases between them. Germline V lookup: CDR1 SGHTA, CDR2 FQGTGA. CDR3: CASSLTDLGSGELFF. The CDR3 bases are TGTGCCAGCAGCTTAACGGACCTAGGTTCCGGGGAGCTGTTTTTT.

The sample holds many counts of this clonotype. This chain joins TRBV2 and TRBJ1-2; 8 bases match TRBD1. The germline CDR1 and CDR2 sequences are SNHLY and FYNNEI. The CDR3 is made up of 15 amino acids. The V gene end was trimmed by 6 bases and the J gene end by 3 bases; junction bases not matched to a gene: 9. This chain's CDR3 is CASSAGSTGDYGYTF. CDR3 bases: TGTGCCAGCAGCGCAGGATCGACAGGGGACTATGGCTACACCTTC.

The table lists this clonotype with many counts. V is TRBV7-9 and J is TRBJ1-4; D ambiguous. V was pared by 3 bases and J by 0 bases, with 8 bases between. The germline V gene encodes CDR1 SEHNR and CDR2 FQNEAQ (reference sequence). CDR3 length: 15 amino acids. The CDR3 protein is CASSFRGATNEKLFF. CDR3 coding DNA: TGTGCCAGCAGCTTTCGCGGTGCAACTAATGAAAAACTGTTTTTT. Drawing the rest from reference TRBV7-9 and TRBJ1-4, the complete variable domain is DTGVSQNPRHKITKRGQNVTFRCDPISEHNRLYWYRQTLGQGPEFLTYFQNEAQLEKSRLLSDRFSAERPKGSFSTLEIQRTEQGDSAMYLCASSFRGATNEKLFFGSGTQLSVL.

The chain's CDR3 is CASSVGVRGYTF. For the CDR3, the DNA is TGTGCCAGTAGTGTGGGGGTCCGGGGCTACACCTTC. V and J are TRBV19 and TRBJ1-2, with D tentatively TRBD1 (5 bases). CDR1 and CDR2 (germline): LNHDA, SQIVND (reference sequence). CDR3 length: 12 amino acids. With 5 bases removed from V and 8 bases from J, the gap between germline ends came to 12 bases.

For this clonotype: A read error may be the cause here, since a much bigger clone is one base away. V is TRBV10-3 and J is TRBJ1-6; 9 bases map to TRBD1. Germline CDR1 ENHRY, CDR2 SYGVKD. The V segment lost 6 bases and the J segment 11 bases; nucleotides outside the gene matches: 8. There are 14 residues in the CDR3. The CDR3 region has the DNA TGTGCCATCAGAAACAGGGGGCTCTTGACACCCCTCCACTTT. Encoded protein: CAIRNRGLLTPLHF.

The chain employs TRBV7-2 and TRBJ1-6; a weak D match, TRBD1 (6 bases). CDR1 is SGHTA and CDR2 is FQGNSA in the germline V gene. Trimming removed 5 bases from V and 5 bases from J, with 10 bases in between. CDR3 size: 14 residues. CDR3 protein: CASSADRHNSPLHF. Written as DNA, the CDR3 is TGTGCCAGCAGCGCGGACAGACATAATTCACCCCTCCACTTT.

In its sample, this clonotype was seen many times. The CDR3 is CASSLDDIGFRYGYTF. Written as DNA, the CDR3 is TGTGCCAGCAGCTTAGATGATATCGGCTTCCGGTATGGCTACACCTTC. This rearrangement joins TRBV11-2 to TRBJ1-2; D gene unclear. V was clipped by 0 bases and J by 5 bases, with 16 bases between them. This CDR3 is built from 16 residues. Germline V gene sequence: CDR1 SGHAT, CDR2 FQNNGV.

This chain uses TRBV19 with TRBJ2-5; TRBD2 matches 15 bases. Trimming cost V 10 bases and J 5 bases; bases outside gene matches: 5. Germline CDR1 LNHDA, CDR2 SQIVND (reference sequence). The CDR3 length is 14 residues. CDR3 sequence reads: CANSGLAGGETQYF. As DNA, the CDR3 is TGTGCCAATAGCGGACTAGCGGGAGGGGAGACCCAGTACTTC.

Turning to this clonotype: Mismatch with germline at one junction end may stem from a read error. The chain is built from TRBV10-3 and TRBJ1-1, with TRBD1 as a possible D gene (5 bases). Germline V gene data show CDR1 as ENHRY and CDR2 as SYGVKD. The CDR3 has 14 residues. The CDR3 DNA sequence: TGTGCCAGCAGTTACTCGTCCCGGGGGGATGAAGCTTTCTTT. It specifies CASSYSSRGDEAFF.

The chain uses TRBV13 and TRBJ2-7; no definite D call. In germline, CDR1 is PRHDT, CDR2 FYEKMQ (reference sequence). The CDR3 sequence is 14 residues long. With 3 bases removed from V and 4 bases from J, the gap between germline ends came to 13 bases. The CDR3 loop is CASSLLGSRYEQYF. Written as DNA, the CDR3 is TGTGCCAGCAGCTTGCTAGGATCACGGTACGAGCAGTACTTC.